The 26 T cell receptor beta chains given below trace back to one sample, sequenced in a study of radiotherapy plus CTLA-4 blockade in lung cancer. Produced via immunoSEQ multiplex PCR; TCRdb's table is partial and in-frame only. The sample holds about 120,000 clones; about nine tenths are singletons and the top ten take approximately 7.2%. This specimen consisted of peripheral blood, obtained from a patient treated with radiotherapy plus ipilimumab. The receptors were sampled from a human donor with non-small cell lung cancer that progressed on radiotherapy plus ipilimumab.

The CDR3 spells CASSISSGYEQYF. The CDR3 bases are TGCGCCAGCAGTATTAGTAGCGGCTACGAGCAGTACTTC. The rearrangement links TRBV5-1 to TRBJ2-7, with D tentatively TRBD2 (6 bases). This CDR3 region has 13 residues. Germline CDR1 reads SGHRS; CDR2 reads YFSETQ. Trimming removed 5 bases at V and 3 bases at J, with 12 bases between.

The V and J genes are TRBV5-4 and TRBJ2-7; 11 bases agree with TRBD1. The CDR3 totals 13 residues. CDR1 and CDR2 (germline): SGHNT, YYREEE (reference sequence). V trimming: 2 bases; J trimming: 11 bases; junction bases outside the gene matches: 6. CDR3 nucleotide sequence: TGTGCCAGCAGCTTACTCGGGACAGGGGGGGAGTACTTC. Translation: CASSLLGTGGEYF.

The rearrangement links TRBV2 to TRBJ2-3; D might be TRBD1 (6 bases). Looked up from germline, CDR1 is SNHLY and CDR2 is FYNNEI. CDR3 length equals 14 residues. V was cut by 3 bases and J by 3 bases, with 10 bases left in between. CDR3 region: CASSEGAFTDTQYF. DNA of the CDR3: TGTGCCAGCAGTGAGGGGGCCTTTACAGATACGCAGTATTTT.

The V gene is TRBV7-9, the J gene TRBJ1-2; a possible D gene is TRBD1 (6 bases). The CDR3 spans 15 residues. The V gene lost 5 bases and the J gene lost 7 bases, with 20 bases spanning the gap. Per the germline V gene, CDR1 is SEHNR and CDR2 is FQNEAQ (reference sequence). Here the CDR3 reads CASSPSSGVGPGYTF. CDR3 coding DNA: TGTGCCAGCAGCCCCAGCTCAGGGGTTGGTCCTGGCTACACCTTC.

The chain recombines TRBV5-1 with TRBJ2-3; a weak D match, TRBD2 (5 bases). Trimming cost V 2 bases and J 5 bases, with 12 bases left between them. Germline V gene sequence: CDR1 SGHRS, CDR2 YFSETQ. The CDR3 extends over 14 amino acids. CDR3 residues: CASSFRGPGDTQYF. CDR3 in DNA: TGCGCCAGCAGCTTCCGAGGGCCGGGAGATACGCAGTATTTT.

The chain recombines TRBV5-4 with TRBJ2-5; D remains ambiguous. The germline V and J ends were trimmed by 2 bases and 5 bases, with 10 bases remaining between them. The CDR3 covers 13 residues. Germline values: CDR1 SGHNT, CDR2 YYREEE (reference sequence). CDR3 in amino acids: CASSLSPAETQYF. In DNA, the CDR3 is TGTGCCAGCAGCTTAAGCCCAGCGGAGACCCAGTACTTC.

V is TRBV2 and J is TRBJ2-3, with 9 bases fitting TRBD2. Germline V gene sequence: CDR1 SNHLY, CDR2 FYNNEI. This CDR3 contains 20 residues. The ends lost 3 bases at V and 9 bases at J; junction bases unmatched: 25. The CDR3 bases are TGTGCCAGCAGTGACCATCGGAGCGGGAGGATGATGGAGAGCCCCGGCACGCAGTATTTT. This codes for CASSDHRSGRMMESPGTQYF. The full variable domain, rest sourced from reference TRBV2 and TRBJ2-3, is EPEVTQTPSHQVTQMGQEVILRCVPISNHLYFYWYRQILGQKVEFLVSFYNNEISEKSEIFDDQFSVERPDGSNFTLKIRSTKLEDSAMYFCASSDHRSGRMMESPGTQYFGPGTRLTVL.

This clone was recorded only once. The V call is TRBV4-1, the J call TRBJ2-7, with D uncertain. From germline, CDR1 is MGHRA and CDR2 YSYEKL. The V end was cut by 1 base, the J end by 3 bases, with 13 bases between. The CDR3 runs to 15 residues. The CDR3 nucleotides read TGCGCCAGCAGCCAAGGGGAAGGCCCGCGCTACGAGCAGTACTTC. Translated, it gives CASSQGEGPRYEQYF.

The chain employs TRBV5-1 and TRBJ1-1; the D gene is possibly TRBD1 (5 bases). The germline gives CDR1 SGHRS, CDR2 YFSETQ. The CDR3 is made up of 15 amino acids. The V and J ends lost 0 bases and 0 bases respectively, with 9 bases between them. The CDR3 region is CASSLDAGMNTEAFF. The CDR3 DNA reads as TGCGCCAGCAGCTTGGATGCAGGGATGAACACTGAAGCTTTCTTT. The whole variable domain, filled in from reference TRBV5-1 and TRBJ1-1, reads KAGVTQTPRYLIKTRGQQVTLSCSPISGHRSVSWYQQTPGQGLQFLFEYFSETQRNKGNFPGRFSGRQFSNSRSEMNVSTLELGDSALYLCASSLDAGMNTEAFFGQGTRLTVV.

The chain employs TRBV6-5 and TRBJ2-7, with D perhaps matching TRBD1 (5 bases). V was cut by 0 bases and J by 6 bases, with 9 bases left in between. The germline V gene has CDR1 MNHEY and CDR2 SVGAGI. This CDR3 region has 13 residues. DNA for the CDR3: TGTGCCAGCAGTTACTCGGGGCTCACCGAGCAGTACTTC. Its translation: CASSYSGLTEQYF.

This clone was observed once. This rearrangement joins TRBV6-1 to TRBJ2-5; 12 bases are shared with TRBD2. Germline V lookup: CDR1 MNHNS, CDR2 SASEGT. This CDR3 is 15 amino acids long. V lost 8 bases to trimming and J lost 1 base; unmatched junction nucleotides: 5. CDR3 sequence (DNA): TGTGCCAGCCACCGGACTAGCGGGACCCAAGAGACCCAGTACTTC. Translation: CASHRTSGTQETQYF.

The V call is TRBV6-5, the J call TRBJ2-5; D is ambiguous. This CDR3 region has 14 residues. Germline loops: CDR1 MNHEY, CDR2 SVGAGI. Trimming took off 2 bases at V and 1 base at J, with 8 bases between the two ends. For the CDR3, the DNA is TGTGCCAGCAGTTACAGCCCAGGCCAAGAGACCCAGTACTTC. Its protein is CASSYSPGQETQYF.

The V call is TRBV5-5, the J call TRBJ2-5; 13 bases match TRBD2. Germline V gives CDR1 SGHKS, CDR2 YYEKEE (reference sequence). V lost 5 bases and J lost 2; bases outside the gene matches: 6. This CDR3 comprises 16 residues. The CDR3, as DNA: TGTGCCAGCAGTTTGAGACTAGCGGGAGGACAAGAGACCCAGTACTTC. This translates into CASSLRLAGGQETQYF.

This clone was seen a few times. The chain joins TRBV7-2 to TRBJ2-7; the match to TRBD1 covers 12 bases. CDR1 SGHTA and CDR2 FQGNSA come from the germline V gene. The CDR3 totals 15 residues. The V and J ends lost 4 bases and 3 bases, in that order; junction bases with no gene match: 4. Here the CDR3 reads CASSYGTGGLYEQYF. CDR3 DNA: TGTGCCAGCAGCTATGGGACAGGGGGCCTCTACGAGCAGTACTTC.

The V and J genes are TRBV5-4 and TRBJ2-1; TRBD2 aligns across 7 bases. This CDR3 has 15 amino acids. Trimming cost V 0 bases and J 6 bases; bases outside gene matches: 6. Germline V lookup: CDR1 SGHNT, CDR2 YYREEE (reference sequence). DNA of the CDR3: TGTGCCAGCAGCTTGGAGCGGGACCTAACCAATGAGCAGTTCTTC. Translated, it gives CASSLERDLTNEQFF. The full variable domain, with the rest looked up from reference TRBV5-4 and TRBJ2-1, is ETGVTQSPTHLIKTRGQQVTLRCSSQSGHNTVSWYQQALGQGPQFIFQYYREEENGRGNFPPRFSGLQFPNYSSELNVNALELDDSALYLCASSLERDLTNEQFFGPGTRLTVL.

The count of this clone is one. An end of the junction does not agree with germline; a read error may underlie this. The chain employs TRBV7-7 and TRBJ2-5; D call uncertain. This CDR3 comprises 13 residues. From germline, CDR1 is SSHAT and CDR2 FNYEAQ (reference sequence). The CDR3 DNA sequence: TGTGCTAGCAGCCCTGTAGGCGTAGAGACCCAGTACTTC. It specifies CASSPVGVETQYF.

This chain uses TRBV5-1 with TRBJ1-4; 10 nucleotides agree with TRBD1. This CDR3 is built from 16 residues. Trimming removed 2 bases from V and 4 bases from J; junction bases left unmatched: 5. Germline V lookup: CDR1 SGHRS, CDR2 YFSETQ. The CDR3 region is CASSLLTGGDNEKLFF. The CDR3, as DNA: TGCGCCAGCAGCTTACTGACAGGGGGCGATAATGAAAAACTGTTTTTT.

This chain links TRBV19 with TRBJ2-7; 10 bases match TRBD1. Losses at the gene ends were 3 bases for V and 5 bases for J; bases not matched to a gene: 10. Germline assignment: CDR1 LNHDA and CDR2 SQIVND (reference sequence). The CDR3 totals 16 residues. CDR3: CASSMGWGQGIDEQYF. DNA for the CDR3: TGTGCCAGTAGTATGGGCTGGGGACAGGGGATCGACGAGCAGTACTTC.

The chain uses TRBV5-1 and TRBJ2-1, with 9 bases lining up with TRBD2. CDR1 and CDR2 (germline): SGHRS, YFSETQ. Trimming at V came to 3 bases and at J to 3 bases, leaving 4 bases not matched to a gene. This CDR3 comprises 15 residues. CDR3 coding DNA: TGCGCCAGCAGCTGGCTAGCGGGGAACTACAATGAGCAGTTCTTC. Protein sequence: CASSWLAGNYNEQFF.

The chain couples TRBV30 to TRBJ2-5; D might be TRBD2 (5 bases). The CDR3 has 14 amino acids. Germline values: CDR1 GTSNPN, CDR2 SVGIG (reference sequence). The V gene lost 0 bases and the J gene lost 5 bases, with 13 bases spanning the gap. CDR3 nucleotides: TGTGCCTGGAGTGTACTCTCCGGGAAGGAGACCCAGTACTTC. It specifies CAWSVLSGKETQYF. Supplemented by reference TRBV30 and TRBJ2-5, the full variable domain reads SQTIHQWPATLVQPVGSPLSLECTVEGTSNPNLYWYRQAAGRGLQLLFYSVGIGQISSEVPQNLSASRPQDRQFILSSKKLLLSDSGFYLCAWSVLSGKETQYFGPGTRLLVL.

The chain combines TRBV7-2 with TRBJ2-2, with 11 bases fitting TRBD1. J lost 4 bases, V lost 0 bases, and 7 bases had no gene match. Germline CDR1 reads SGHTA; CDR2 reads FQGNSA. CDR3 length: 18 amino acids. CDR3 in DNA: TGTGCCAGCAGCTTAGCGCTTCCCGGGACAGGGGGCACCGGGGAGCTGTTTTTT. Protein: CASSLALPGTGGTGELFF.

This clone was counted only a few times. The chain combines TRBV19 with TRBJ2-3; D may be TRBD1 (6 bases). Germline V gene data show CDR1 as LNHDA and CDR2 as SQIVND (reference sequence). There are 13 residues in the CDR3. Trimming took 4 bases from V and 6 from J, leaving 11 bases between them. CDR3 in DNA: TGTGCCAGTAGTAGGGGGCAGGGGGATACGCAGTATTTT. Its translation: CASSRGQGDTQYF.

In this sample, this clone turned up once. Here the CDR3 DNA reads TGTGCCAGCAGTGAGTGGGTTAGCGGGAGAGATGAGCAGTTCTTC. This gives the protein CASSEWVSGRDEQFF. The V and J genes are TRBV6-4 and TRBJ2-1; 9 positions match TRBD2. The V and J ends lost 3 bases and 8 bases, in that order; junction bases with no gene match: 8. The length of the CDR3 is 15 residues. Germline CDR1 is MRHNA and CDR2 is SNTAGT.

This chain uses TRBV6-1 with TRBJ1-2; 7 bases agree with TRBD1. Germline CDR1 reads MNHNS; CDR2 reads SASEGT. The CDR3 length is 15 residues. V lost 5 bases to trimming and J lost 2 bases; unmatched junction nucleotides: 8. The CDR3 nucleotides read TGTGCCAGCAGTCAACAGGGGCTCGGAAACTATGGCTACACCTTC. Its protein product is CASSQQGLGNYGYTF.

This CDR3 is CASSYRTSGRGTDTQYF. The CDR3 nucleotides are TGTGCCAGCAGCTACCGCACTAGCGGAAGGGGGACAGATACGCAGTATTTT. The genes are TRBV11-3 and TRBJ2-3, with TRBD2 identical over 8 bases. Germline CDR1 reads SGHNT; CDR2 reads YENEEA. V gave up 4 bases and J gave up 3 bases; unmatched junction bases: 12. The CDR3 is 17 residues long.

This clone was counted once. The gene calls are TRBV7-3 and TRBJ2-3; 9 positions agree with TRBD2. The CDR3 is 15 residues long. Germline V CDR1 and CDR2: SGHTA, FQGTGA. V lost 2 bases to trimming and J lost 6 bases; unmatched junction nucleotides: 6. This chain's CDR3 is CASSLELAGYDTQYF. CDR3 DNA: TGTGCCAGCAGCTTAGAGCTAGCGGGATACGATACGCAGTATTTT.